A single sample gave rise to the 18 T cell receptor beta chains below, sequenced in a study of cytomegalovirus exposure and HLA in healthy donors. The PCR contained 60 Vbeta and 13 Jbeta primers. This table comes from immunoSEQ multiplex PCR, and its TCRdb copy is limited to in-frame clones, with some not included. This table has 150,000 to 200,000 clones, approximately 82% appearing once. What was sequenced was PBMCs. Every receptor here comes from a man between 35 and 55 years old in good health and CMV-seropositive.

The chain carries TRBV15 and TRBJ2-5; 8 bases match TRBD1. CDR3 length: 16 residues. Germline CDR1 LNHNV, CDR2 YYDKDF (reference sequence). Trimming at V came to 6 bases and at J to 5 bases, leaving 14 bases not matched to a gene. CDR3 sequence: CATRGQGRGLAETQYF. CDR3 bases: TGTGCCACCAGAGGACAGGGTAGGGGCCTTGCGGAGACCCAGTACTTC. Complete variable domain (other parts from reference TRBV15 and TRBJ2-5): DAMVIQNPRYQVTQFGKPVTLSCSQTLNHNVMYWYQQKSSQAPKLLFHYYDKDFNNEADTPDNFQSRRPNTSFCFLDIRSPGLGDTAMYLCATRGQGRGLAETQYFGPGTRLLVL.

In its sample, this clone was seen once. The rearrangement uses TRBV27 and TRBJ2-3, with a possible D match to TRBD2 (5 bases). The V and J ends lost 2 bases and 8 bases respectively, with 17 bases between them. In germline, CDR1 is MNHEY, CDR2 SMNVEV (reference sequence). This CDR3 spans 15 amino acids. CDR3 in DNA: TGTGCCAGCAGTTTAAAAGGCAATTTCGGAGGTACGCAGTATTTT. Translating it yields CASSLKGNFGGTQYF.

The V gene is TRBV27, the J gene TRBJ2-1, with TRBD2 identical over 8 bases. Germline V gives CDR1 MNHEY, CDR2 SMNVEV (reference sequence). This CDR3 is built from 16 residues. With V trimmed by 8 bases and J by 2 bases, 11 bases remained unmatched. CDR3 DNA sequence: TGTGCCAGCTTAACAGTGGCGGGAGGTACCTACAATGAGCAGTTCTTC. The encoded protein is CASLTVAGGTYNEQFF.

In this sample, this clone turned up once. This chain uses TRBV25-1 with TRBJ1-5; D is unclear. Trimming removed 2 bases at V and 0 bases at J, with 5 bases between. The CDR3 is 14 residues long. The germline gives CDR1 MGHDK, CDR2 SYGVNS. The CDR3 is CASSEPYSNQPQHF. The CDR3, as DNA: TGTGCCAGCAGTGAACCGTATAGCAATCAGCCCCAGCATTTT.

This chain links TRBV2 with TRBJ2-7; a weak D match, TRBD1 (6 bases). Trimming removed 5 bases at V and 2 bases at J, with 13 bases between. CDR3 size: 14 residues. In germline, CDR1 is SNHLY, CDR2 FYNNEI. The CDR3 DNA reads TGTGCCAGCAGTTGGACAGAAGCCACCTACGAGCAGTACTTC. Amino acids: CASSWTEATYEQYF.

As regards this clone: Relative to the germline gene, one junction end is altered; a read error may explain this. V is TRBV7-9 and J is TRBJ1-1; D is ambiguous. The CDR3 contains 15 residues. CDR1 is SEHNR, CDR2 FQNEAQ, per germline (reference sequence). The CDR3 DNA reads TGTTCCAGCAGCTTAGATCGGGGAGGGCCCACTGAAGCTTTCTTT. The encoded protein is CSSSLDRGGPTEAFF.

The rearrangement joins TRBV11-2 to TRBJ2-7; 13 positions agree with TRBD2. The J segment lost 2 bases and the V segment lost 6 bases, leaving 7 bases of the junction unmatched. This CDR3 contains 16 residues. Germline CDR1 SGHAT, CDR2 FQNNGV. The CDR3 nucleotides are TGTGCCAGCAGTCTACAGGGACTAGCGGGGACCTACGAGCAGTACTTC. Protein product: CASSLQGLAGTYEQYF.

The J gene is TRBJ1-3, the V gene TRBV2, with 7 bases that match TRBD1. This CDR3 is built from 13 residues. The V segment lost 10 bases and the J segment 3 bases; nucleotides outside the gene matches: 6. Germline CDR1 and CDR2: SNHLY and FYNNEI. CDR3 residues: CATQGDHGNTIYF. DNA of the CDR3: TGTGCCACCCAGGGGGATCATGGAAACACCATATATTTT.

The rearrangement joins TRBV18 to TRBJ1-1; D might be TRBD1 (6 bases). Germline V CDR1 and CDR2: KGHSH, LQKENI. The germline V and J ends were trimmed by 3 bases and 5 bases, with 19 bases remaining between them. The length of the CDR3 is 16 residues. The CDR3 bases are TGTGCCAGCTCACCCCTAATAATAGGGGGAACGACTGAAGCTTTCTTT. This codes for CASSPLIIGGTTEAFF.

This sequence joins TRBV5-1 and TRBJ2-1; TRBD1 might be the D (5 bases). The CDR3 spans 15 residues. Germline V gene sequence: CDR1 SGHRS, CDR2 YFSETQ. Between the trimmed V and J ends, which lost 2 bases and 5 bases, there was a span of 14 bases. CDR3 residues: CASSLKGLGDNEQFF. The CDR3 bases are TGCGCCAGCAGCTTAAAGGGTTTAGGGGACAATGAGCAGTTCTTC.

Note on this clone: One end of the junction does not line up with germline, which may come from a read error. CDR3 amino acids: CASSLGSAPYF. The CDR3 DNA sequence: TGTGCCAGCAGCTTAGGGAGCGCCCCCTACTTC. The chain employs TRBV7-9 and TRBJ1-2, with D hard to call. The CDR3 runs to 11 residues. CDR1 is SEHNR, CDR2 FQNEAQ, per germline (reference sequence).

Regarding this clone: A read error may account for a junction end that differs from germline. CDR3 protein: CAGRPGTAWNTEAFF. In nucleotides, the CDR3 is TGTGCCGGCAGGCCTGGGACAGCCTGGAACACTGAAGCTTTCTTT. The genes are TRBV5-4 and TRBJ1-1, with 7 bases identical to TRBD1. Germline loops: CDR1 SGHNT, CDR2 YYREEE (reference sequence). The CDR3 contains 15 residues.

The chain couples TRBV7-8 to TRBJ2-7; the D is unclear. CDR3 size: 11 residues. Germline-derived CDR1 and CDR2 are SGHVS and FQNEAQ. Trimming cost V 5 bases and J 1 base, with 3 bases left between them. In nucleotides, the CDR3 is TGTGCCAGCAGCCTATCCTACGAGCAGTACTTC. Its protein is CASSLSYEQYF.

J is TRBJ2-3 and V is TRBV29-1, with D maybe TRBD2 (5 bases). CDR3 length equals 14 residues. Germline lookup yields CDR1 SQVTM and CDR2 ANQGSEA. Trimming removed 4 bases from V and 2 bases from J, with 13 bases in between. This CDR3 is CSVVPAGATDTQYF. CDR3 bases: TGCAGCGTTGTTCCGGCGGGTGCCACAGATACGCAGTATTTT.

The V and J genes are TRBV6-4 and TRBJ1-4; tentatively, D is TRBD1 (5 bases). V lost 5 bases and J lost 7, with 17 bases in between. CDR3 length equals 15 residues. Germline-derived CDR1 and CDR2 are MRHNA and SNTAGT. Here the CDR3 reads CASSPSGGEGEKLFF. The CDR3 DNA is TGTGCCAGCAGTCCTTCGGGGGGAGAGGGTGAAAAACTGTTTTTT.

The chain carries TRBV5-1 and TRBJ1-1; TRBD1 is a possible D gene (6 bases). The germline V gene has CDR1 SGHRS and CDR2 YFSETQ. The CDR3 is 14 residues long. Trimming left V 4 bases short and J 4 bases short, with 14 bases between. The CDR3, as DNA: TGCGCCAGCAGCGCAGGGAACAGGGCCACTGAAGCTTTCTTT. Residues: CASSAGNRATEAFF.

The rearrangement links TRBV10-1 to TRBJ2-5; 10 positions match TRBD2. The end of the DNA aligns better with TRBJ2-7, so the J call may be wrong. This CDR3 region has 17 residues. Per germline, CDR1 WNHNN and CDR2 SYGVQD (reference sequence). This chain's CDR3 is CASRTGTSASVDYEQYF. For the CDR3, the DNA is TGCGCCAGCAGGACCGGGACTAGCGCTTCGGTGGACTACGAGCAGTACTTC.

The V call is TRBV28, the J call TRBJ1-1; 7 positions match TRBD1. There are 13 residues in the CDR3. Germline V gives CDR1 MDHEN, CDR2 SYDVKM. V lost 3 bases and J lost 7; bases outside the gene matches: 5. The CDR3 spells CASSFTGAIEAFF. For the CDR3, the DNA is TGTGCCAGCAGTTTCACAGGGGCTATTGAAGCTTTCTTT.